This T cell receptor (beta chain) was documented in a study of cytomegalovirus exposure and HLA in healthy donors listed by TCRdb under 2017. At the level of the whole study: An earlier analysis of fewer than 750 of the donors reported 250 to 300 Gb of sequence data and roughly 120 million unique TCR beta sequences obtained from roughly 180 million T cells. In an earlier analysis of 550 to 700 of the donors, high-throughput TCR beta sequencing was used to judge whether each TCR beta V gene segment behaved as functional or pseudogenic. Roughly five DR-DQ haplotypes were handled as single units for association and clustering, since linkage in the cohort was strong. In addition to the first cohort of 666 subjects, a separate validation cohort of approximately 120 different subjects was used. About 330 gigabases of sequencing data and tens of millions of unique TCR sequences made up an early release that covered some 640 HLA-typed donors. Of the approximately 400 genotyped donors, 81% fell in the genetic ancestry cluster associated with self-reported Caucasian donors. To predict cytomegalovirus infection status, the study combined high-throughput TCR immunosequencing, statistical association of individual TCRs with disease status, and machine learning. Typing coverage differed by locus: A, B, C, DRB1 and DQB1 were typed in roughly 620-640 donors, DQA1 in 500 to 550, DPA1 in 600 to 610, and DPB1 in 450 to 480. To study patterns of TCR occurrence, a later analysis re-analyzed previously published TCR beta repertoires from several hundred donors and added high-resolution HLA genotyping. Donor age, sex, ethnicity and CMV serostatus were compiled alongside the repertoire data. Every discovery cohort repertoire had been produced on one sequencing platform. The study used immunosequencing to profile the T cell repertoires of 666 subjects and linked those repertoires to cytomegalovirus serostatus. The later analysis used no new phenotypic data to find candidate immune exposures, relying instead on TCR beta sequences and their occurrence across donors. Genome-wide SNP genotypes for about 65% of the 666 donors were used in a later genetic analysis, which treated that subset as a discovery cohort. Class I and class II HLA loci were covered by the typing at four-digit resolution. Among about 370 genotyped donors of the cohort, an average of around 250,000 unique TCR beta nucleotide sequences was sequenced per donor, of which 15% to 20% were non-productive. The aim of the study was to test whether cataloging public T cell receptors could identify signatures of past pathogen exposure. Points the paper makes about the study in general: Linkage disequilibrium might explain the correlated functional status among segregating V segments, but an unknown experimental factor could not be ruled out. Because HLA typing was unavailable for some donors at each locus, only the typed subset was used in association tests. Compared with the roughly 670-donor mean, donors in an Asian-associated ancestry cluster had fewer N-insertions in productive TCRs, according to a later genetic analysis. When HLA alleles, especially DR and DQ, strongly co-occurred, TCR associations were difficult to assign to individual alleles. Some IMGT-functional V segments, including TRBV6-2 and TRBV6-3, could not be distinguished by the 87-base-pair reads and were therefore excluded. In vitro tests confirmed that a few of the cytomegalovirus-associated TCR beta chains recognize cytomegalovirus antigens. Most TCR sequences were seen in very few donors, while some public TCRs were found in many individuals. In a later analysis, some 17,000 TCR beta sequences were associated with specific HLA alleles at a false discovery rate of 0.05. The study listed 164 TCR beta chains as associated with cytomegalovirus. The sequencing pipeline was judged likely to have produced a cluster of highly shared sequence variants as a technical artifact. Some 15 rarely observed V segments, including chromosome 9 orphons, were excluded from the earlier analysis of about 610 of the donors because counts were too low. Immune exposure information for the cohort was limited to CMV serostatus. Roughly uniform sequencing depth across donors was assumed in presence/absence analyses, although this assumption may not hold. According to a later analysis, TCR association rates differed among HLA loci, with DRB1 alleles showing the most associated TCRs and HLA-C alleles showing the fewest. An association between a missense DCLRE1C variant and V-gene and J-gene trimming of TCR beta chains was found in a later genetic analysis and replicated in an independent cohort. Most CMV-associated TCR beta chains appeared to be HLA-restricted in a later analysis, and the HLA associations seemed to be driven largely by CMV exposure. Several of the top co-occurrence clusters appeared to be linked to parvovirus B19, influenza, CMV and Epstein-Barr virus, according to a later analysis. Cytomegalovirus status was reported to be diagnosed by the classifier with high specificity and sensitivity in both the original and validation cohorts. The authors suggested that the approach could potentially be extended to other disease states and immunological phenotypes. In an earlier analysis of around 600 of the donors, most TCR beta V segments were observed in productive rearrangements about 87% or about 30% of the time, broadly matching IMGT annotations. A further reported finding was that TCR beta sequences accurately predicted the HLA-A and HLA-B alleles for most subjects in the first cohort. In a later analysis, HLA-associated TCR beta chains were found to be more clonally expanded and to have lower generation probabilities than equally common non-associated chains. In this cohort, only TCR beta chains were sequenced, and detectable features were limited by the absence of alpha or paired-chain data.

Notes on this clone: Its antigen target is currently unknown. Qualities for individual bases were not recorded, and no much larger clone is one base off.

V gives up 8 bases and J gives up 3 bases, and the segment between their germline ends measures 14 bases. CDR3 length: 13 amino acids, cysteine to phenylalanine. Only CDR3 DNA is held: 39 bases, read in frame from base 1. The germline V gene specifies SNHLY as CDR1 and FYNNEI as CDR2. The cohort consisted of fewer than 700 healthy bone marrow donors. At the time of sampling, all cohort members were nominally healthy, though unrecorded immune exposures were likely present. The donor tested CMV seronegative, placing the donor among the 300 to 400 seronegative members of the cohort. A peripheral blood sample was collected from each donor, and TCR beta sequencing was performed on peripheral blood mononuclear cells. Genomic DNA extraction from the blood cell samples was performed with the Qiagen DNeasy Blood Extraction Kit. Libraries were constructed by the immunoSEQ multiplex PCR assay. For the multiplex PCR, a mixture combining 60 forward primers for TCR Vbeta segments and 13 reverse primers for TCR Jbeta segments was used. A multiplex PCR assay on genomic DNA amplified the CDR3 region of rearranged TCR beta genes. On the Illumina HiSeq System, the amplified TCR beta libraries were sequenced as 87-base-pair reads. Concerning the study's data processing: Across the 670 or so repertoires, a later analysis counted tens of millions of unique TCR beta chains, some 11 million of which were shared by at least two donors. To remove PCR and sequencing errors, raw reads were error-corrected and collapsed into unique sequences using a nearest-neighbor algorithm that merged closely related sequences. V, D and J gene segments were assigned by aligning CDR3 sequences to IMGT reference sequences. For a sequence to be retained, a match of at least six nucleotides was required to both a V gene segment and a J gene segment. Rearrangements were called productive when the CDR3 lacked stop codons and stayed in frame with V and J; all others were non-productive. Following IMGT convention, CDR3 was defined as the stretch from the second conserved V-encoded cysteine to the conserved J-encoded phenylalanine. The earlier analysis of some 600 of the donors excluded sequences that lacked an unambiguous match to a single V gene segment. In an earlier analysis of a few hundred of the donors, a V segment was called functional when productive rearrangements were above 56.7%, and segregating when the standard deviation between donors exceeded 5%. A statistical classification framework was built for diagnosing cytomegalovirus status from the catalog of TCR beta chain sequences. V and J gene assignment, in a later analysis, came from comparing TCR nucleotide sequences with IMGT/GENE-DB human TR gene sequences. Using the TCRdist pipeline, a later analysis assigned CDR3 sequences along with most-parsimonious VDJ recombination scenarios. In a later analysis, each TCR beta chain was defined by its CDR3 amino acid sequence together with its V-gene family, and reads without a unique V-gene family were excluded. In a later analysis, around 650 highly shared, low-generation-probability nucleotide sequences were removed to address suspected cross-contamination and a sequencing artifact. A later analysis calculated a clonal expansion index for each public chain from normalized within-repertoire ranks of inferred template counts. In a later analysis, generation probabilities were computed with a VDJ recombination model fitted to out-of-frame rearrangements, and the resulting probabilities were checked against IGoR. In a later analysis, TCR-TCR, TCR-HLA and TCR-CMV co-occurrence was scored with hypergeometric tests, and a repertoire-size bias correction was applied to TCR pairs. A later analysis estimated false discovery rates by permuting HLA or CMV assignments 20 times. In a later analysis, co-occurring TCRs were grouped using DBSCAN, and TCRdist sequence similarity was added for clustering within HLA-allele-positive subsets. For co-occurrence clustering, repertoires with fewer than 30,000 or more than 120,000 public chains were excluded, along with roughly 5 repertoires with anomalous nucleotide sharing. Entries here come from immuneACCESS through TCRdb and include only in-frame sequences with V and J called. Some clones fail to appear in such tables; in the studies checked, an unresolved V gene covers under half of the shortfall, and the cause of the remainder is unknown. That table gives V, J and clone size, and the DNA gave D and trimming. The sample data list some 150,000 clones, and around four fifths of these were observed just once. Of the sample, more than 1.5% falls within the top ten clones.

This TCR was recovered from a man aged 35-49 years in good health and CMV-seronegative. What was sequenced was PBMCs. The sequence joins TRBV2 to TRBJ2-7; perhaps TRBD2 is the D gene, with 6 bases matching. The CDR3 reads as follows: CASLDSRGYEQYF. The bases are TGTGCCAGCCTCGACTCGCGGGGCTACGAGCAGTACTTC.